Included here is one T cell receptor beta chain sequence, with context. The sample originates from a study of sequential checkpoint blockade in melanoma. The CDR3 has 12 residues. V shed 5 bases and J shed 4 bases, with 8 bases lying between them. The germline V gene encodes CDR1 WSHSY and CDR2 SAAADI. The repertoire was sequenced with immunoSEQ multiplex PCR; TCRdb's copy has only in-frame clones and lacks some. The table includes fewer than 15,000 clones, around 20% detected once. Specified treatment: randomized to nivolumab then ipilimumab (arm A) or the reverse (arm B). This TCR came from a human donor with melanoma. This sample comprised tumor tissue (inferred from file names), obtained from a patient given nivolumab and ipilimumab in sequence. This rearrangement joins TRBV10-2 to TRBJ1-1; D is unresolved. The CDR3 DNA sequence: TGCGCCAGCAGTATAGGAGGCACTGAAGCTTTCTTT. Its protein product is CASSIGGTEAFF.